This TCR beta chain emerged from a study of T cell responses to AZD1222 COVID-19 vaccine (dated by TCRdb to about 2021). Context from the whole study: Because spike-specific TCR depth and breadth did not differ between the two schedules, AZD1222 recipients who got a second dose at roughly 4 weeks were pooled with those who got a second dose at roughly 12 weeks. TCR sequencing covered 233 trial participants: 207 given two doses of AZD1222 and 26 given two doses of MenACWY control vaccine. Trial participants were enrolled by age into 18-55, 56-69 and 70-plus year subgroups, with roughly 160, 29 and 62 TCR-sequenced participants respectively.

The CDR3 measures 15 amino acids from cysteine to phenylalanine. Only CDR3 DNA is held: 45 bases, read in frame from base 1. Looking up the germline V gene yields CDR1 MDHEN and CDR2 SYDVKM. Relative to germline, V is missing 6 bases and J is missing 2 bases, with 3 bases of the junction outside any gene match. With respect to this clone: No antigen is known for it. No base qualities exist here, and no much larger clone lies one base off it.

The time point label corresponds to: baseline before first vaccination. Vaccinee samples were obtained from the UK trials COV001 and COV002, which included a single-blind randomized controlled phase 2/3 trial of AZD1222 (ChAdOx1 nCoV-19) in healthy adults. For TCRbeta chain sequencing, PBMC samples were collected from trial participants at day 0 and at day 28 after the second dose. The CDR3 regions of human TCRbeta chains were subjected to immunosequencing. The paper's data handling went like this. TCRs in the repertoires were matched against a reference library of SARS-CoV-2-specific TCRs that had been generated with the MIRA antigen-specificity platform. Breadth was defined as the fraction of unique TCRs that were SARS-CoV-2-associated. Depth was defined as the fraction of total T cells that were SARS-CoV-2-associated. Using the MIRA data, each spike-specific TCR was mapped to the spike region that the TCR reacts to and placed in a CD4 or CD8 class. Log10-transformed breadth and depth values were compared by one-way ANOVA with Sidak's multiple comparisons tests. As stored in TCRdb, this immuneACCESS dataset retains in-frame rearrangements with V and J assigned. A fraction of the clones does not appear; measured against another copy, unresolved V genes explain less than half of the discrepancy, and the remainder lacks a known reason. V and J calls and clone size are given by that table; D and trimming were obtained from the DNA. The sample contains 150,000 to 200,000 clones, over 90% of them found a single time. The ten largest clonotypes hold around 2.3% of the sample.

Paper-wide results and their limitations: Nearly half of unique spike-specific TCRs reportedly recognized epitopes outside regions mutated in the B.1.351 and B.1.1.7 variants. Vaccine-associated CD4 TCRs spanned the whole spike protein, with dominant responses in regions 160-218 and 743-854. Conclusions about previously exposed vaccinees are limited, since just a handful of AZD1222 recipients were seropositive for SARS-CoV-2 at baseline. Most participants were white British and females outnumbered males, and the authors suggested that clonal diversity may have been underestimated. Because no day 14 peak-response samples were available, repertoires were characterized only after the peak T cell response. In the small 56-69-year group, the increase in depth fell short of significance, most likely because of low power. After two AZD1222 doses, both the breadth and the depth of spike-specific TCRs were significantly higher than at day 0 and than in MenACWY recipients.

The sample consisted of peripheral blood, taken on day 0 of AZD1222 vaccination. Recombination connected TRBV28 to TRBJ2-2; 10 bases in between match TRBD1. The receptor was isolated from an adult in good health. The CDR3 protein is CASRGQGRNTGELFF. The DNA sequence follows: TGTGCCAGCAGGGGACAGGGGAGAAACACCGGGGAGCTGTTTTTT.